This passage covers 4 T cell receptor beta chains from one sample sequenced in a study of vaccination and CD4 T cells after COVID-19. The antigens for these receptors are not known. The treatment is: roughly 10-day PBMC culture with coronavirus spike peptide pools or control peptides (ViraFEST assay). Cultured CD4+ T-cell DNA underwent Oncomine TCR Beta short-read sequencing. TCRdb ran MiXCR on the PCR reads and lists one entry per CDR3 protein. Of 4,000 to 5,000 distinct CDR3 sequences listed, 44% are singletons. The sequenced sample was CD4+ T cells from blood, cultured in vitro, obtained after SARS-CoV-2 vaccination. These receptors were collected from a human donor who had recovered from COVID-19.

The chain employs TRBV27 and TRBJ2-3, with D maybe TRBD2 (7 bases). Germline V gene lookup returns CDR1 MNHEY and CDR2 SMNVEV (reference sequence). V was trimmed by 5 bases and J by 6 bases, leaving 27 bases between them. This CDR3 spans 18 amino acids. The CDR3 DNA is TGTGCCAGCAGTCCATCTCCACCCCTAGCGCGGGGGCGGGATACGCAGTATTTT. Amino acids: CASSPSPPLARGRDTQYF.

This clonotype was recorded once. The CDR3 is CASSTQNGTGYIDTQYF. CDR3 DNA: TGTGCCAGCAGCACCCAGAACGGGACAGGGTATATAGATACGCAGTATTTT. The chain carries TRBV2 and TRBJ2-3, with 9 bases that match TRBD1. In germline, CDR1 is SNHLY, CDR2 FYNNEI. V lost 6 bases to trimming and J lost 5 bases; unmatched junction nucleotides: 15. This CDR3 is 17 amino acids long.

This clonotype was recorded a few times. This chain connects TRBV19 to TRBJ1-1; D is unclear. CDR3 length equals 13 residues. Trimming removed 3 bases from V and 3 bases from J, with 8 bases in between. Germline V gives CDR1 LNHDA, CDR2 SQIVND (reference sequence). CDR3 sequence (DNA): TGTGCCAGTAGTATGAAGGGTGACACTGAAGCTTTCTTT. It translates to CASSMKGDTEAFF.

This chain uses TRBV19 with TRBJ1-1; D is unresolved. Germline CDR1 reads LNHDA; CDR2 reads SQIVND (reference sequence). The CDR3 has 13 residues. The germline V and J ends were trimmed by 5 bases and 4 bases, with 11 bases remaining between them. DNA for the CDR3: TGTGCCAGTAGTGTCATAGTCGGCACTGAAGCTTTCTTT. It specifies CASSVIVGTEAFF.